Listed below are T cell receptor beta chains from one sample, sequenced in a study of cytomegalovirus exposure and HLA in healthy donors. Clones were read by immunoSEQ multiplex PCR, and TCRdb kept only the in-frame ones, dropping some. Of 150,000 or so clones detected, about four fifths appear once; the ten largest clones hold around 2.8%. Sample: PBMCs. The receptors shown here come from a man between 18 and 35 years old in good health and CMV-seronegative. Each CDR3 is given without its conserved first and last residue. Only part of the rows carry a size: once, few, many, or a class if the clone is expanded.

abundance: NA
j_gene: TRBJ1-5
v_gene: TRBV18
CDR3aa: ASSPGQGYQPQH

abundance: NA
j_gene: TRBJ2-1
v_gene: TRBV9
CDR3aa: ASSVGTRGPSYNEQF

abundance: once
j_gene: TRBJ1-2
v_gene: TRBV2
CDR3aa: ASSELTEGGRVDYGYT

abundance: NA
j_gene: TRBJ1-1
v_gene: TRBV19
CDR3aa: ATSQGAEAF

abundance: NA
j_gene: TRBJ1-1
v_gene: TRBV6-1
CDR3aa: ASTLWGGNTEAF

abundance: once
j_gene: TRBJ2-5
v_gene: TRBV7-3
CDR3aa: ASSFQGAGETQY

abundance: NA
j_gene: TRBJ1-5
v_gene: TRBV27
CDR3aa: ASSLYAGQGREPQH

abundance: NA
j_gene: TRBJ2-3
v_gene: TRBV7-8
CDR3aa: ASGGDGTDTQY

abundance: NA
j_gene: TRBJ2-1
v_gene: TRBV11-1
CDR3aa: ASSARQGSMYNEQF

abundance: NA
j_gene: TRBJ2-3
v_gene: TRBV5-1
CDR3aa: ASSPEGQGSTDTQY

abundance: NA
j_gene: TRBJ2-3
v_gene: TRBV4-2
CDR3aa: ASSPGSTDTQY